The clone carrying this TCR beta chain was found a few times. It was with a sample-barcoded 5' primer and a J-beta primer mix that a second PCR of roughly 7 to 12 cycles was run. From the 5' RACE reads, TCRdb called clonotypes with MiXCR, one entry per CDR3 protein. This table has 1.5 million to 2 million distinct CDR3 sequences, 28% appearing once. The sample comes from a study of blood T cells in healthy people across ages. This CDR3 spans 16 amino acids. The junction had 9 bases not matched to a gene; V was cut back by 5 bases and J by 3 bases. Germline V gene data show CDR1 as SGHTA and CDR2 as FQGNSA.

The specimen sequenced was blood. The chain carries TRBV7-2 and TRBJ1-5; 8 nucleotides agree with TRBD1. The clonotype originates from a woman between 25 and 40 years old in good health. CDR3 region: CASSEWTGKVNQPQHF. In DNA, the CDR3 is TGTGCCAGCAGCGAATGGACAGGGAAGGTCAATCAGCCCCAGCATTTT.